This TCR beta chain was sequenced in a study of metastatic and nonmetastatic thyroid tumors. Study-level background: The study looked at repertoires side by side in blood and in tumor or nodule tissue from malignant and benign thyroid patients.

Before thyroid surgery, none of the patients had received any treatment. Findings of the study overall: For both blood and tumor, malignant thyroid tumors reportedly showed significantly higher TCR beta diversity than benign nodules did.

As originally analysed: Building a distant-metastasis classifier for papillary thyroid cancer drew on CDR3 differences across clinicopathological groups. TCRdb recomputed clones from the PCR reads via MiXCR. TCRdb, not the original authors, processed these V and J calls. In the table there are about 60,000 clones, under 20% of which are singletons. In this sample, this clone turned up many times. Its matching antigen is unknown. This TCR was sampled from a male donor with papillary thyroid cancer or a benign thyroid nodule (not recorded which). Some clones in this sample may be carry-over from other donors' samples. Sequencing used blood.

CDR3 in DNA: TGTGCCACCAGCAGAGATCGTTACTCCCTAAATCAGCCCCAGCATTTT. It yields the protein CATSRDRYSLNQPQHF. The chain carries TRBV15 and TRBJ1-5; D is ambiguous. CDR3 length: 16 amino acids. CDR1 is LNHNV and CDR2 is YYDKDF in the germline V gene (reference sequence). V shed 0 bases and J shed 4 bases, with 13 bases lying between them.